A selection of T cell receptor beta chains follows, all from one sample in a study of blood T cell repertoires in COVID-19. Using immunoSEQ multiplex PCR, the repertoire was profiled, and TCRdb retains in-frame clones only, with some absent. This sample has some 180,000 clones, with 70% to 80% found just once. What was sequenced was PBMCs or T cells enriched from blood (not recorded which). These receptors all stem from a man aged 60-69 years who had been exposed to COVID-19. The CDR3 runs from the conserved cysteine through the conserved F or W. The D gene is left open where the match is weak.

v_gene: TRBV27; j_gene: TRBJ2-1; d_gene: TRBD1; len: 15; CDR3aa: CASSFQGATYNEQFF; CDR3nt: TGTGCCAGCAGTTTTCAGGGGGCGACCTACAATGAGCAGTTCTTC
v_gene: TRBV5-4; j_gene: TRBJ1-1; d_gene: TRBD1; len: 15; CDR3aa: CASSLGDRGLGEAFF; CDR3nt: TGTGCCAGCAGCTTGGGGGACAGGGGTTTAGGTGAAGCTTTCTTT
v_gene: TRBV15; j_gene: TRBJ2-7; d_gene: NA; len: 16; CDR3aa: CATSPGAGATFAEQYF; CDR3nt: TGTGCCACCAGCCCAGGGGCGGGAGCAACCTTCGCCGAGCAGTACTTC
v_gene: TRBV7-2; j_gene: TRBJ2-4; d_gene: TRBD2; len: 17; CDR3aa: CASSARPPVTSGNIQYF; CDR3nt: TGTGCCAGCAGCGCACGCCCCCCGGTCACTAGCGGGAACATTCAGTACTTC
v_gene: TRBV19; j_gene: TRBJ1-3; d_gene: NA; len: 16; CDR3aa: CASSIRRADSGNTIYF; CDR3nt: TGTGCCAGTAGTATTCGGAGAGCCGACTCTGGAAACACCATATATTTT
v_gene: TRBV2; j_gene: TRBJ2-6; d_gene: TRBD1; len: 18; CDR3aa: CASIIYGTGGSGANVLTF; CDR3nt: TGTGCCAGCATTATATACGGGACAGGGGGCTCCGGGGCCAACGTCCTGACTTTC
v_gene: TRBV6-5; j_gene: TRBJ1-2; d_gene: NA; len: 14; CDR3aa: CASSTRTAPYGYTF; CDR3nt: TGTGCCAGCAGTACCAGGACAGCGCCCTATGGCTACACCTTC
v_gene: TRBV9; j_gene: TRBJ2-1; d_gene: TRBD2; len: 15; CDR3aa: CASTRSGGGYNEQFF; CDR3nt: TGTGCCAGCACCCGTAGCGGGGGGGGTTACAATGAGCAGTTCTTC
v_gene: TRBV5-1; j_gene: TRBJ1-2; d_gene: TRBD1; len: 14; CDR3aa: CASSTGTGIYGYTF; CDR3nt: TGCGCCAGCAGCACCGGGACAGGGATCTATGGCTACACCTTC
v_gene: TRBV7-9; j_gene: TRBJ1-2; d_gene: TRBD1; len: 19; CDR3aa: CASSLSVSPTGGINYGYTF; CDR3nt: TGTGCCAGCAGCTTATCAGTCTCGCCGACAGGGGGAATTAACTATGGCTACACCTTC
v_gene: TRBV10-2; j_gene: TRBJ1-1; d_gene: NA; len: 11; CDR3aa: CASSGATEAFF; CDR3nt: TGCGCCAGCAGTGGCGCTACTGAAGCTTTCTTT
v_gene: TRBV18; j_gene: TRBJ2-7; d_gene: TRBD1; len: 14; CDR3aa: CASSLGQGGGEQYF; CDR3nt: TGTGCCAGCTCACTCGGACAGGGAGGAGGCGAGCAGTACTTC
v_gene: TRBV30; j_gene: TRBJ2-3; d_gene: TRBD2; len: 16; CDR3aa: CAWSLAGPGGTDTQYF; CDR3nt: TGTGCCTGGAGTCTAGCGGGACCCGGAGGCACAGATACGCAGTATTTT
v_gene: TRBV27; j_gene: TRBJ2-1; d_gene: TRBD2; len: 14; CDR3aa: CASISGGVYNEQFF; CDR3nt: TGTGCCAGCATCTCGGGGGGGGTTTACAATGAGCAGTTCTTC